This TCR beta chain was sequenced for a study of shared clonotypes between healthy human individuals. Deletions cut 3 bases from V and 4 bases from J, with 15 bases between. CDR3 length: 15 residues. The germline V gene encodes CDR1 MNHEY and CDR2 SMNVEV (reference sequence). Donors comprised healthy HIV-negative adults lacking recent acute infections or vaccinations. The CD4+ fraction was divided into a CD45RA+ naive subset and a CD45RA-negative memory subset. This table comes from immunoSEQ multiplex PCR, and its TCRdb copy is limited to in-frame clones, with some not included. In the table there are fewer than 850,000 clones, 60% to 80% of which are singletons.

The sample was memory CD4+ T cells sorted from blood. The subset denotes: CD45RA-negative fraction. This TCR came from a woman under 40 in good health. V and J are TRBV27 and TRBJ1-2; no clear D. The CDR3 region is CASSFTGGGSYGYTF. CDR3 bases: TGTGCCAGCAGTTTTACCGGCGGCGGGTCCTATGGCTACACCTTC.